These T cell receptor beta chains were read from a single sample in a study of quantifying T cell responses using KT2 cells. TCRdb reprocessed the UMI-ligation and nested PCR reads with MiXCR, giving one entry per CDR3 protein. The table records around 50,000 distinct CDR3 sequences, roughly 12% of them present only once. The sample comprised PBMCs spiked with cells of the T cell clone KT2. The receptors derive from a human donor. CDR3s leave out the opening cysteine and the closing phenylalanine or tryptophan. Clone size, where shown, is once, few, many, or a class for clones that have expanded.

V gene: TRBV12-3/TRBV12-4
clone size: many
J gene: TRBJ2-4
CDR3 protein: ASRPGLLNIQY

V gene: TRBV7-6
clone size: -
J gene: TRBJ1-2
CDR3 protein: ASSLLSIGVLT

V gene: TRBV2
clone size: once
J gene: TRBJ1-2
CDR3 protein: ASSELGAYGYT

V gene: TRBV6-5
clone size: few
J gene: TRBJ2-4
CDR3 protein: ASTREVWDKNIQY

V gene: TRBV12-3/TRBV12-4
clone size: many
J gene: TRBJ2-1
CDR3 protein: ASSQTQNNEQF

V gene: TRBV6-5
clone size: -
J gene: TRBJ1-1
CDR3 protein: ASSYTQTNTEAF

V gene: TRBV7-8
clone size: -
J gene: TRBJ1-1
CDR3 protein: ASSFRRGTEAF

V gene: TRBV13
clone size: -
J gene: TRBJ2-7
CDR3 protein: ASSLDQKDEQY

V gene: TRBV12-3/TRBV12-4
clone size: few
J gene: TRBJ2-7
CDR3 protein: ASSSWTESYEQY

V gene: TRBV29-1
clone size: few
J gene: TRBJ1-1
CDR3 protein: SVPRTGNGAF

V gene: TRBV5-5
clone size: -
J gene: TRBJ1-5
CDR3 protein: ASSVYLGTEGNQPQH

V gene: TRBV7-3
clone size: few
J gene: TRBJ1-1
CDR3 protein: ASSRGAGDTEAF

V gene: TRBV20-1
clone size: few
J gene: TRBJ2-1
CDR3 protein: SAREGLDEQF

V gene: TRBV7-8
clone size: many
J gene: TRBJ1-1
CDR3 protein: ASSLVRTGDTEAF

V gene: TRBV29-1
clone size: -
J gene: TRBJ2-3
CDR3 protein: SVRDRASTDTQY

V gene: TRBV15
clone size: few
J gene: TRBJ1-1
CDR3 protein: ATSRERDRGPDTEAF

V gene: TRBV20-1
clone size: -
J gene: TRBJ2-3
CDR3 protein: SARLAGVSTDTQY

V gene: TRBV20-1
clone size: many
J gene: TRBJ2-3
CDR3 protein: SASFSGLTDTQY

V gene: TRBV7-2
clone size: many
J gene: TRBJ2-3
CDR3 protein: ASSRAAGHSTDTQY

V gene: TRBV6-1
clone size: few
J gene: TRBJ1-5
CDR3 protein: ASTEIEGAGNQPQH

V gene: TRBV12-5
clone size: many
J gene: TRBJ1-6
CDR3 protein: ASREEGIGSPLH

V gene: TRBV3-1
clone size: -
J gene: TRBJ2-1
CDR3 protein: ASSQDTSGGAAQF

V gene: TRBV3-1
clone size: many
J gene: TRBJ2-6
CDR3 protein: ASSRDRSGANVLT

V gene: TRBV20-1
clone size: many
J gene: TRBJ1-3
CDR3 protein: SASPTGSGNTIY

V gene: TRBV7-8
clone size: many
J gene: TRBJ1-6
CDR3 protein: ASSVRENNSPLH

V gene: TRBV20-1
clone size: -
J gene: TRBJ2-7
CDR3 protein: SARDIQTRYEQY

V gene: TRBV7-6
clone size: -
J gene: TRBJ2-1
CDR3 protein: ASSFRGWGEQF

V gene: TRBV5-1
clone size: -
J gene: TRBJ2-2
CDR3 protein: ASSLDGGELF

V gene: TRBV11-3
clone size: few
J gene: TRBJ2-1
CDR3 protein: ASSSWSGDTQSYNEQF

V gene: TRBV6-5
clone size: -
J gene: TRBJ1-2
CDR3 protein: ASIDLNYGYT

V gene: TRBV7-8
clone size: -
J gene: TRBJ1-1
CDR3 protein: ASSLGGVGMNTEAF

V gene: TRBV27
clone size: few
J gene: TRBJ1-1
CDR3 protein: ASRLGYSNTEAF

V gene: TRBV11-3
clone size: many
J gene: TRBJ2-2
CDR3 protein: ASSLEGSGLNTGELF